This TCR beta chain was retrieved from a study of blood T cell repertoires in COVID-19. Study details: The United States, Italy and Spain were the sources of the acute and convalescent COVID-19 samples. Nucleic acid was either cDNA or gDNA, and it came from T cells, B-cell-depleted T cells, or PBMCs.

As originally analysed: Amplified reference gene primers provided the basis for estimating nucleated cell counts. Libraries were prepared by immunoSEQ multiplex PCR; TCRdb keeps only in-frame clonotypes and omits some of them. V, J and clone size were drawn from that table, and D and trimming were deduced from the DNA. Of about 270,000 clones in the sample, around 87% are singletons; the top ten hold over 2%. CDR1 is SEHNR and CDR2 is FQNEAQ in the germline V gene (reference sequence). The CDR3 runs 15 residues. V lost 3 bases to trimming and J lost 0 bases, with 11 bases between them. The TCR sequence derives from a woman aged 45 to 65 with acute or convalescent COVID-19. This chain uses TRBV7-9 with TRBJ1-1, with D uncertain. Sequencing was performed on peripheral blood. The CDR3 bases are TGTGCCAGCAGCTTGACAACTTTAATGAACACTGAAGCTTTCTTT. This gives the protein CASSLTTLMNTEAFF.